This paragraph reports one TCR beta chain. Its antigen is undetermined. The PCR ran on 60 Vbeta and 13 Jbeta primers. Method: immunoSEQ multiplex PCR; TCRdb's copy keeps in-frame clones and lacks some. The table has approximately 170,000 clones, around 68% seen once. The data were obtained in a study of cytomegalovirus exposure and HLA in healthy donors. Broader study findings: Productive rates of about 90% or about 30% were seen for most TCR beta V segments in an earlier analysis. When a later analysis was performed, an Asian-associated ancestry cluster reportedly had fewer N-insertions than the roughly 730-donor mean.

The sample comprised PBMCs. The receptor comes from a man in his fifties in good health and CMV-seronegative.

The CDR3 loop is CASSVDRAGTGELFF. The CDR3 DNA follows: TGTGCCAGCAGCGTGGACAGGGCTGGCACCGGGGAGCTGTTTTTT. The rearrangement links TRBV5-4 to TRBJ2-2, with TRBD1 identical over 8 bases. Germline V lookup: CDR1 SGHNT, CDR2 YYREEE (reference sequence). The CDR3 is made up of 15 amino acids. V lost 4 bases and J lost 4; bases outside the gene matches: 6. Full variable domain (remainder filled in from reference TRBV5-4 and TRBJ2-2): ETGVTQSPTHLIKTRGQQVTLRCSSQSGHNTVSWYQQALGQGPQFIFQYYREEENGRGNFPPRFSGLQFPNYSSELNVNALELDDSALYLCASSVDRAGTGELFFGEGSRLTVL.